These 24 T cell receptor beta chains came from one sample sequenced in a study of T-cell reconstitution after alpha-beta-depleted transplantation in children. Preparation of the TCRbeta library was carried out with unique molecular identifiers. TCRdb re-analysed the PCR reads in MiXCR, keeping a single row per CDR3 protein. The repertoire holds hundreds of thousands of distinct CDR3 sequences, 16% seen once, with approximately 5% in the top ten. The material was PBMCs, mostly from graft donor cells, obtained 360 days after TCRalphabeta/CD19-depleted stem cell transplant. The receptors stem from a male patient between 10 and 17 years old who had a stem cell transplant for acute lymphoblastic leukemia, so the T cells may come from the graft donor.

In its sample, this clonotype was seen a few times. The chain is built from TRBV3-1 and TRBJ2-3, with a weak D call TRBD1 (6 bases). The CDR3 sequence is 18 residues long. The germline CDR1 and CDR2 sequences are LGHDT and YNNKEL (reference sequence). The germline V and J ends were trimmed by 0 bases and 2 bases, with 18 bases remaining between them. CDR3 in amino acids: CASSQEVVAGANTDTQYF. CDR3 nucleotide sequence: TGTGCCAGCAGCCAAGAAGTCGTCGCAGGGGCGAACACAGATACGCAGTATTTT.

This clonotype showed up just a few times. This rearrangement joins TRBV11-2 to TRBJ2-5; unclear D gene. CDR3 size: 14 residues. Germline V gene data show CDR1 as SGHAT and CDR2 as FQNNGV. With 1 base removed from V and 1 base from J, the gap between germline ends came to 7 bases. CDR3 amino acids: CASSLGRLQETQYF. The CDR3 nucleotides are TGTGCCAGCAGCTTAGGTAGACTCCAAGAGACCCAGTACTTC.

This sequence joins TRBV7-9 and TRBJ2-7; D is undetermined. Looked up from germline, CDR1 is SEHNR and CDR2 is FQNEAQ (reference sequence). The germline V and J ends were trimmed by 4 bases and 0 bases, with 16 bases remaining between them. There are 16 residues in the CDR3. The CDR3 nucleotides read TGTGCCAGCAGCTCGTACAGAGTATGGACCTCCTACGAGCAGTACTTC. Its translation is CASSSYRVWTSYEQYF.

A few counts support this clonotype. This rearrangement joins TRBV7-3 to TRBJ2-7; 11 positions agree with TRBD2. The length of the CDR3 is 15 residues. The V gene's germline CDR1 is SGHTA and CDR2 FQGTGA. J lost 3 bases, V lost 4 bases, and 5 bases had no gene match. The CDR3 here is CASSSLAGGFYEQYF. The CDR3 DNA reads as TGTGCCAGCAGCTCCCTAGCGGGAGGTTTCTACGAGCAGTACTTC. Together with reference TRBV7-3 and TRBJ2-7, the CDR3 gives the full variable domain: GAGVSQTPSNKVTEKGKYVELRCDPISGHTALYWYRQSLGQGPEFLIYFQGTGAADDSGLPNDRFFAVRPEGSVSTLKIQRTERGDSAVYLCASSSLAGGFYEQYFGPGTRLTVT.

A few counts support this clonotype. The chain joins TRBV5-1 to TRBJ2-1, with D hard to call. Germline V gene lookup returns CDR1 SGHRS and CDR2 YFSETQ. V lost 0 bases to trimming and J lost 9 bases, with 10 bases between them. This CDR3 has 13 amino acids. CDR3 region: CASSLGSGPEQFF. CDR3 sequence (DNA): TGCGCCAGCAGCTTGGGGTCCGGCCCTGAGCAGTTCTTC.

V and J are TRBV5-1 and TRBJ2-7; D may be TRBD2 (5 bases). Trimming took 0 bases from V and 2 from J, leaving 12 bases between them. Germline values: CDR1 SGHRS, CDR2 YFSETQ. The CDR3 has 15 residues. The CDR3 sequence is CASSLEPTSTYEQYF. DNA for the CDR3: TGCGCCAGCAGCTTGGAACCTACTAGTACCTACGAGCAGTACTTC.

This clonotype was observed a few times. A read error is possible here, since a much larger clone lies one base away. The chain couples TRBV6-2 or TRBV6-3 to TRBJ2-1, with D hard to call. This CDR3 has 11 residues. V was shortened by 7 bases and J by 3 bases, with 4 bases between the two germline ends. CDR1 is MNHEY and CDR2 is SVGEGT in the germline V gene. The CDR3 region is CASTNYNEQFF. CDR3 nucleotides: TGTGCCAGCACCAACTACAATGAGCAGTTCTTC.

CDR3 residues: CASSFGLRSNGYTF. The CDR3, as DNA: TGTGCCAGCAGTTTCGGGCTTCGCAGCAATGGCTACACCTTC. J is TRBJ1-2 and V is TRBV12-3 or TRBV12-4; D ambiguous. This CDR3 has 14 residues. The germline V and J ends were trimmed by 3 bases and 6 bases, with 14 bases remaining between them.

This clonotype was seen many times. This chain connects TRBV28 to TRBJ2-1, with D unclear. Between the trimmed V and J ends, which lost 6 bases and 7 bases, there was a span of 16 bases. The CDR3 spans 14 residues. The V gene's germline CDR1 is MDHEN and CDR2 SYDVKM. In DNA, the CDR3 is TGTGCCAGCAGCTATATAGGAACCTTAAATGAGCAGTTCTTC. It codes for CASSYIGTLNEQFF.

This chain uses TRBV7-3 with TRBJ1-6, with a possible D match to TRBD1 (5 bases). Trimming pared 2 bases from V and 10 bases from J, leaving 15 bases between. The CDR3 has 15 amino acids. Per germline, CDR1 SGHTA and CDR2 FQGTGA. CDR3 residues: CASSLGGEGISPLHF. In nucleotides, the CDR3 is TGTGCCAGCAGCTTAGGAGGGGAAGGAATCTCACCCCTCCACTTT.

This clonotype was seen more than once but under ten times. The chain joins TRBV12-3 or TRBV12-4 to TRBJ1-1; 8 bases fit TRBD1. V lost 6 bases to trimming and J lost 4 bases; unmatched junction nucleotides: 4. CDR3 length: 13 residues. The CDR3 reads CASRRQGSTEAFF. The CDR3 DNA is TGTGCCAGCAGGAGACAGGGGAGCACTGAAGCTTTCTTT.

This clonotype was seen a handful of times. The chain couples TRBV7-3 to TRBJ1-5, with a weak D call TRBD1 (6 bases). This CDR3 is 15 amino acids long. V lost 3 bases and J lost 1, with 10 bases in between. Germline CDR1 reads SGHTA; CDR2 reads FQGTGA. In nucleotides, the CDR3 is TGTGCCAGCAGCTTCAGGGGAGGGAGCAATCAGCCCCAGCATTTT. Its translation: CASSFRGGSNQPQHF.

The V gene is TRBV29-1, the J gene TRBJ2-7, with D tentatively TRBD1 or TRBD2 (5 bases each). The CDR3 loop spans 11 amino acids. The V end was cut by 8 bases, the J end by 3 bases, with 11 bases between. CDR1 SQVTM and CDR2 ANQGSEA come from the germline V gene. The CDR3 spells CSYGTIYEQYF. Here the CDR3 DNA reads TGCAGCTACGGGACCATCTACGAGCAGTACTTC.

The rearrangement links TRBV12-3 or TRBV12-4 to TRBJ1-5; D remains ambiguous. The CDR3 contains 12 residues. The V end was cut by 5 bases, the J end by 5 bases, with 7 bases between. CDR3 region: CASSASDQPQHF. In nucleotides, the CDR3 is TGTGCCAGCAGTGCCTCAGATCAGCCCCAGCATTTT.

The gene calls are TRBV15 and TRBJ2-1, with TRBD1 matching 7 bases. Germline CDR1 LNHNV, CDR2 YYDKDF (reference sequence). The CDR3 covers 18 residues. J gave up 8 bases and V 5 bases, and 21 bases lay outside the gene matches. CDR3 sequence (DNA): TGTGCCACCAGCGGACACGGTGAGGGGGCGACCCCATACGATGAGCAGTTCTTC. Protein product: CATSGHGEGATPYDEQFF.

V gene TRBV18 combines with J gene TRBJ1-1; D gene unclear. The CDR3 is 13 residues long. In germline, CDR1 is KGHSH, CDR2 LQKENI. Trimming stripped 1 base from V and 4 bases from J, with 7 bases between. As DNA, the CDR3 is TGTGCCAGCTCACCACGAGTTTTCACTGAAGCTTTCTTT. Protein sequence: CASSPRVFTEAFF.

This clonotype was seen a single time. The chain has TRBV7-6 and TRBJ2-1; no definite D call. CDR3 length: 14 residues. Deletions cut 5 bases from V and 6 bases from J, with 14 bases between. Germline V CDR1 and CDR2: SGHVS, FNYEAQ. Here the CDR3 reads CASSPHAFSNEQFF. CDR3 in DNA: TGTGCCAGCAGCCCCCACGCATTCAGCAATGAGCAGTTCTTC.

This clonotype was counted only a few times. This rearrangement joins TRBV29-1 to TRBJ1-1; a possible D gene is TRBD1 (5 bases). This CDR3 is built from 16 residues. Trimming shortened V by 5 bases and J by 0 bases, and 19 bases separated the two germline ends. Germline V gives CDR1 SQVTM, CDR2 ANQGSEA. The CDR3 DNA follows: TGCAGCGTTTTCCAGGGTGATATGGGAATGAACACTGAAGCTTTCTTT. Its protein product is CSVFQGDMGMNTEAFF.

The rearrangement links TRBV20-1 to TRBJ2-3, with D maybe TRBD2 (5 bases). Per the germline V gene, CDR1 is DFQATT and CDR2 is SNEGSKA (reference sequence). This CDR3 comprises 15 residues. Trimming removed 1 base at V and 5 bases at J, with 16 bases between. CDR3: CSARGAGTSEDTQYF. The CDR3 bases are TGCAGTGCTAGAGGGGCGGGTACTAGTGAAGATACGCAGTATTTT.

This rearrangement joins TRBV12-3 or TRBV12-4 to TRBJ1-2; D unresolved. This CDR3 comprises 14 residues. V shed 3 bases and J shed 6 bases, with 14 bases lying between them. Written as DNA, the CDR3 is TGTGCCAGCAGTTTGCCTCCGACGAAAAATGGCTACACCTTC. Its translation is CASSLPPTKNGYTF.

This clonotype was seen at least ten times. The CDR3 region is CASTLDGSSEVTDTQYF. CDR3 DNA sequence: TGTGCCAGCACCTTAGATGGGTCTAGCGAGGTCACAGATACGCAGTATTTT. V usage is TRBV5-5 and J usage is TRBJ2-3, with a weak D call TRBD2 (6 bases). V lost 6 bases to trimming and J lost 2 bases, with 22 bases between them. This CDR3 contains 17 residues. Germline lookup yields CDR1 SGHKS and CDR2 YYEKEE (reference sequence).

The gene calls are TRBV12-3 or TRBV12-4 and TRBJ2-7; 8 positions agree with TRBD2. This CDR3 spans 15 amino acids. The J segment lost 0 bases and the V segment lost 6 bases, leaving 7 bases of the junction unmatched. CDR3: CASSDSGSSSYEQYF. In DNA, the CDR3 is TGTGCCAGCAGCGACAGCGGGAGTAGCTCCTACGAGCAGTACTTC.

V is TRBV15 and J is TRBJ2-1; the match to TRBD2 covers 8 bases. The V and J ends lost 1 base and 6 bases, in that order; junction bases with no gene match: 5. The CDR3 contains 15 residues. The V gene's germline CDR1 is LNHNV and CDR2 YYDKDF (reference sequence). The CDR3 nucleotides are TGTGCCACCAGCAGAGCCAGCGGGAGTCCCAATGAGCAGTTCTTC. As protein: CATSRASGSPNEQFF.

V gene TRBV5-1 combines with J gene TRBJ2-1; 7 nucleotides agree with TRBD1. CDR3 size: 15 residues. Per germline, CDR1 SGHRS and CDR2 YFSETQ. The trim removed 2 bases at V and 6 bases at J, leaving 8 bases unmatched. The CDR3 region has the DNA TGCGCCAGCAGCTTCCCCGGGACAGCCGTCAATGAGCAGTTCTTC. This encodes CASSFPGTAVNEQFF.